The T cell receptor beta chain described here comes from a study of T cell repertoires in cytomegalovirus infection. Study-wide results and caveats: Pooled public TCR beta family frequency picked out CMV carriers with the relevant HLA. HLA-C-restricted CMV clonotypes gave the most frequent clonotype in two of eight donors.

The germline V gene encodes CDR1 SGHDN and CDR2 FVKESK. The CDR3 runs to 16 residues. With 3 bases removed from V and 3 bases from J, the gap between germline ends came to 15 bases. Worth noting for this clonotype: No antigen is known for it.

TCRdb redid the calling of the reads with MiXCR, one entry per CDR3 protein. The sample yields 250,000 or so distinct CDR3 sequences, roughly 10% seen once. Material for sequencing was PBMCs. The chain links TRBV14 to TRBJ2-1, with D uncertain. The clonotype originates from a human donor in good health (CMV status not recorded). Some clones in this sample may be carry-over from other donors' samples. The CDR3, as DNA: TGTGCCAGCAGCCACACGGCGGATTCTCGCTACAATGAGCAGTTCTTC. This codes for CASSHTADSRYNEQFF. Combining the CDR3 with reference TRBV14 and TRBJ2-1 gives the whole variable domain EAGVTQFPSHSVIEKGQTVTLRCDPISGHDNLYWYRRVMGKEIKFLLHFVKESKQDESGMPNNRFLAERTGGTYSTLKVQPAELEDSGVYFCASSHTADSRYNEQFFGPGTRLTVL.